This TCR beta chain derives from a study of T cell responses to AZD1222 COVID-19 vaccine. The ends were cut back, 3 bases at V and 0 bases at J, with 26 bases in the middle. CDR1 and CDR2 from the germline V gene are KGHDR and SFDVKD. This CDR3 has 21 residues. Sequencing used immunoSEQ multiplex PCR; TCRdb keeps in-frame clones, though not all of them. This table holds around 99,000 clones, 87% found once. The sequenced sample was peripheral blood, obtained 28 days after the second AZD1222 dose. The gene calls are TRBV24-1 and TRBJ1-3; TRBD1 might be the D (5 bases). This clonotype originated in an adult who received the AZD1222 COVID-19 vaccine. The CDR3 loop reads CATSDREGKCLLKDSGNTIYF. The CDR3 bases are TGTGCCACCAGTGATAGGGAGGGGAAGTGCCTTCTCAAAGACTCTGGAAACACCATATATTTT.